These 12 T cell receptor beta chains originate from one sample sequenced in a study of response to subunit inactivated influenza vaccine. TCRdb re-called the RT-PCR reads through MiXCR, storing one row per CDR3 protein. Among about 530,000 distinct CDR3 sequences listed, approximately 10% were seen once. This specimen consisted of PBMCs from blood, obtained on the day of vaccination. These receptor sequences come from a man aged 45-65 years who received an inactivated influenza vaccine.

This clonotype was observed a few times. The rearrangement uses TRBV2 and TRBJ2-1, with D tentatively TRBD2 (5 bases). Germline V gene lookup returns CDR1 SNHLY and CDR2 FYNNEI. The V end was cut by 5 bases, the J end by 10 bases, with 15 bases between. The CDR3 is 13 amino acids. The CDR3 loop is CASSIRPTGEQFF. In DNA, the CDR3 is TGTGCCAGCAGTATCCGACCCACGGGGGAGCAGTTCTTC.

The CDR3 spells CASSSAGAGLLNIQYF. The CDR3 bases are TGTGCCAGCAGTTCGGCAGGGGCCGGATTGTTAAACATTCAGTACTTC. V gene TRBV28 combines with J gene TRBJ2-4; maybe TRBD1 (6 bases). Trimming stripped 4 bases from V and 6 bases from J, with 19 bases between. The CDR3 has 16 residues. Germline V gives CDR1 MDHEN, CDR2 SYDVKM.

This chain connects TRBV10-3 to TRBJ2-5, with 8 nucleotides matching TRBD1. Germline V gene lookup returns CDR1 ENHRY and CDR2 SYGVKD. V shed 3 bases and J 1 base; nucleotides not matched to a gene: 7. The CDR3 spans 16 residues. This CDR3 is CAISDMVGQVQETQYF. In DNA form, the CDR3 reads TGTGCCATCAGTGACATGGTGGGACAGGTCCAAGAGACCCAGTACTTC.

This clonotype was recorded a few times. This chain connects TRBV3-1 to TRBJ2-7; no clear D gene. The CDR3 is made up of 14 amino acids. CDR1 is LGHDT, CDR2 YNNKEL, per germline (reference sequence). V was clipped by 1 base and J by 7 bases, with 14 bases between them. This chain's CDR3 is CASSQGTLRVEQYF. The CDR3 DNA is TGTGCCAGCAGCCAAGGGACCCTACGTGTGGAGCAGTACTTC.

The chain links TRBV3-1 to TRBJ1-1; TRBD1 matches 9 bases. With 8 bases clipped from V and 4 bases from J, the junction kept 11 bases outside the gene matches. The CDR3 consists of 15 residues. CDR1 and CDR2 from the germline V gene are LGHDT and YNNKEL (reference sequence). The CDR3 reads CASSLTTGGLTEAFF. Here the CDR3 DNA reads TGTGCCAGCTCCTTAACAACAGGGGGCCTCACTGAAGCTTTCTTT. The whole variable domain, remainder taken from reference TRBV3-1 and TRBJ1-1, is DTAVSQTPKYLVTQMGNDKSIKCEQNLGHDTMYWYKQDSKKFLKIMFSYNNKELIINETVPNRFSPKSPDKAHLNLHINSLELGDSAVYFCASSLTTGGLTEAFFGQGTRLTVV.

The chain joins TRBV12-3 or TRBV12-4 to TRBJ2-2; a weak D match, TRBD1 (7 bases). Trimming shortened V by 5 bases and J by 7 bases, and 11 bases separated the two germline ends. This CDR3 is built from 13 residues. Written as DNA, the CDR3 is TGTGCCAGCAGTCAGGGGGGCCACGGGGAGCTGTTTTTT. Its protein is CASSQGGHGELFF.

This clonotype occurred a few times. V gene TRBV9 combines with J gene TRBJ2-2; TRBD2 might be the D (5 bases). This CDR3 region has 13 residues. Germline V gene lookup returns CDR1 SGDLS and CDR2 YYNGEE. V was shortened by 0 bases and J by 6 bases, with 6 bases between the two germline ends. Written as DNA, the CDR3 is TGTGCCAGCAGCGTAGACGGGGCCGGGGAGCTGTTTTTT. Translated, it gives CASSVDGAGELFF.

This clonotype showed up just a few times. V is TRBV10-3 and J is TRBJ2-6; the match to TRBD2 covers 7 bases. Per the germline V gene, CDR1 is ENHRY and CDR2 is SYGVKD. This CDR3 region has 18 residues. J lost 1 base, V lost 0 bases, and 6 bases had no gene match. This CDR3 reads CAISESGGTVSGANVLTF. The CDR3 region has the DNA TGTGCCATCAGTGAGTCGGGGGGGACCGTTTCTGGGGCCAACGTCCTGACTTTC.

This clonotype was seen many times. This sequence joins TRBV4-3 and TRBJ2-1; no reliable D call. This CDR3 is 13 amino acids long. The germline V gene has CDR1 LGHNA and CDR2 YSLEER. Trimming pared 0 bases from V and 9 bases from J, leaving 9 bases between. The CDR3 protein is CASSQDERVEQFF. CDR3 bases: TGCGCCAGCAGCCAAGATGAAAGGGTTGAGCAGTTCTTC.

The chain is built from TRBV5-1 and TRBJ2-7, with D perhaps being TRBD1 or TRBD2 (5 bases each). Trimming stripped 4 bases from V and 5 bases from J, with 19 bases between. This CDR3 comprises 15 residues. The germline V gene encodes CDR1 SGHRS and CDR2 YFSETQ. The CDR3 sequence is CASSPLGVIAHEQYF. CDR3 bases: TGCGCCAGCAGCCCCCTGGGGGTGATAGCTCACGAGCAGTACTTC.

The J gene is TRBJ2-1, the V gene TRBV27; 7 bases match TRBD2. This CDR3 region has 16 residues. The trim removed 0 bases at V and 5 bases at J, leaving 7 bases unmatched. Germline V gene sequence: CDR1 MNHEY, CDR2 SMNVEV (reference sequence). The CDR3 spells CASSLSLASGNNEQFF. CDR3 sequence (DNA): TGTGCCAGCAGTTTATCGTTGGCTAGCGGTAACAATGAGCAGTTCTTC.

The chain links TRBV7-9 to TRBJ1-4; the D gene is possibly TRBD1 (6 bases). V lost 0 bases to trimming and J lost 4 bases, with 9 bases between them. The germline gives CDR1 SEHNR, CDR2 FQNEAQ (reference sequence). The CDR3 is 15 amino acids. CDR3 DNA sequence: TGTGCCAGCAGCTTAGCGACAGGATTTAATGAAAAACTGTTTTTT. Amino acid sequence: CASSLATGFNEKLFF.